This T cell receptor (beta chain) stems from a study of regulatory T cells in long-lasting Graves disease. The wider study: Graves' cases, newly diagnosed, had used antithyroid drugs under 3 months. Study-wide findings and caveats: Among samples with persistent disease, TRBV28, TRBJ1-2 and TRBJ2-5 were favored. Those with persistent Graves' had less TCR diversity than newly diagnosed patients.

This clonotype was detected ten times or more. Antigen specificity is unknown. Trimming removed 5 bases at V and 0 bases at J, with 14 bases between. Germline-derived CDR1 and CDR2 are SGHTA and FQGNSA. The CDR3 runs 15 residues. Time point: newly diagnosed GD, antithyroid drugs for less than 3 months. From PBMCs, RNA was extracted and then used to make the TCR library. TCR beta libraries were built with iRepertoire HTBI primers and Arm-PCR of CDR3 regions. In the original analysis: Identified across the samples were 55 to 75 TRBV segments and about 15 TRBJ segments. TCRdb re-analysed the multiplex PCR reads in MiXCR, keeping a single row per CDR3 protein. TCRdb's processing, not the authors' own work, is the source of the V and J calls. The sample lists around 420,000 distinct CDR3 sequences, about 14% occurring once.

The chain employs TRBV7-2 and TRBJ2-7, with a weak D call TRBD1 (6 bases). This TCR was sampled from a female donor with Graves disease. The sample was peripheral blood mononuclear cells (PBMCs), taken at new diagnosis, from a patient treated with antithyroid drugs. The CDR3 loop is CASSPTVQGSYEQYF. The CDR3 DNA is TGTGCCAGCAGCCCCACCGTACAGGGCTCCTACGAGCAGTACTTC.